Listed below are T cell receptor beta chains from one sample, sequenced in a study of blood T cell repertoires in COVID-19. TCRdb's copy holds only in-frame clones and misses some; the assay was immunoSEQ multiplex PCR. This table holds 250,000 to 300,000 clones, about nine tenths found once. The specimen sequenced was peripheral blood. The receptors stem from a woman aged 30 to 39 with active or convalescent COVID-19. CDR3s include the opening cysteine and the closing phenylalanine or tryptophan. Fields, in order: D gene, J gene, V gene, clone size, CDR3 DNA, CDR3 protein. D genes are given only for firm matches. For some rows the clone size is stated as once, few or many, or as a class when expanded; others skip it.

- | TRBJ2-1 | TRBV7-2 | - | TGTGCCAGCAGCTCATGGACTGACTCCTACAATGAGCAGTTCTTC | CASSSWTDSYNEQFF
TRBD2 | TRBJ2-3 | TRBV5-4 | - | TGTGCCAGCAGTCTGATGCTAGCGGGGGGTACAGATACGCAGTATTTT | CASSLMLAGGTDTQYF
- | TRBJ2-7 | TRBV7-2 | - | TGTGCCAGCAGCTTAAAAGGGACTCTGGGGAGCTCCTACGAGCAGTACTTC | CASSLKGTLGSSYEQYF
- | TRBJ1-5 | TRBV5-1 | once | TGCGCCAGCAGCCCGGGGGGTGGCAATCAGCCCCAGCATTTT | CASSPGGGNQPQHF
- | TRBJ2-2 | TRBV19 | - | TGTGCCAGTAGGACAGGTACCTTGAACACCGGGGAGCTGTTTTTT | CASRTGTLNTGELFF
TRBD2 | TRBJ2-7 | TRBV7-3 | - | TGTGCCAGCAGCCGGCGGGGGGGGGACGAGCAGTACTTC | CASSRRGGDEQYF
- | TRBJ1-2 | TRBV14 | - | TGTGCCAGCAGCCAATTCTACAGAGACCTTAACTATGGCTACACCTTC | CASSQFYRDLNYGYTF
- | TRBJ1-3 | TRBV15 | few | TGTGCCACCAGCACTACTCTTTATCCGGGATTGCCGGATTTT | CATSTTLYPGLPDF
- | TRBJ1-6 | TRBV6-5 | few | TGTGCCAGCAGTCCTGCCAGGAATTCACCCCTCCACTTT | CASSPARNSPLHF
- | TRBJ1-6 | TRBV7-2 | - | TGTGCCAGCAGCTTAGCGGCCGCCTATAATTCACCCCTCCACTTT | CASSLAAAYNSPLHF
TRBD2 | TRBJ2-1 | TRBV7-2 | - | TGTGCCAGCAGCTCGAGCGGGGGGCTTTACAATGAGCAGTTCTTC | CASSSSGGLYNEQFF
- | TRBJ1-1 | TRBV6-4 | - | TGTGCCAGCAGTAAATCCAGGAACACTGAAGCTTTCTTT | CASSKSRNTEAFF
TRBD1 | TRBJ1-5 | TRBV6-5 | once | TGTGCCAGCAGCCCGGGACAGGTCAATCAGCCCCAGCATTTT | CASSPGQVNQPQHF
- | TRBJ1-5 | TRBV13 | - | TGTGCCAGCAGCTTCTTTAACAATCAGCCCCAGCATTTT | CASSFFNNQPQHF
- | TRBJ1-1 | TRBV2 | - | TGTGCCAGCAGGTCGAGTTTCAACACTGAAGCTTTCTTT | CASRSSFNTEAFF
TRBD1 | TRBJ1-4 | TRBV27 | - | TGTGCCAGCAGTATTACAGGGGGGAAACTGTTTTTT | CASSITGGKLFF
TRBD1 | TRBJ2-7 | TRBV6-2/TRBV6-3 | - | TGTGCCAGCCGCCGAGTCGGGACAGGGCTGCACGAGCAGTACTTC | CASRRVGTGLHEQYF
- | TRBJ1-1 | TRBV7-8 | - | TGTGCCAGCAGCTCCACCCGCCCCGTATACGGGGTGAGGCCACTGGAGAACACTGAAGCTTTCTTT | CASSSTRPVYGVRPLENTEAFF
TRBD2 | TRBJ2-1 | TRBV24-1 | - | TGTGCCACCAGTAGAGCGGGGGGCGAGAATGAGCAGTTCTTC | CATSRAGGENEQFF
TRBD1 | TRBJ2-5 | TRBV6-4 | many | TGTGCCAGCAGCGGTTTCGACAGGGGGCGAGAGACCCAGTACTTC | CASSGFDRGRETQYF
- | TRBJ1-6 | TRBV9 | - | TGTGCCAGCAGCCCGCGGGGAGGGGCTAGGTCACCCCTCCACTTT | CASSPRGGARSPLHF
TRBD1 | TRBJ2-7 | TRBV2 | - | TGTGCCAGCTCGGGACAGGGGATCTACGAGCAGTACTTC | CASSGQGIYEQYF
- | TRBJ2-5 | TRBV5-1 | - | TGCGCCAGCAGCATGGAGCACACAGGGTCAGGGACCCAGTACTTC | CASSMEHTGSGTQYF
- | TRBJ1-3 | TRBV29-1 | few | TGCAGCGTTGATATGGGAAACACCATATATTTT | CSVDMGNTIYF
TRBD1 | TRBJ1-1 | TRBV3-1/TRBV3-2 | few | TGTGCCAGCAGCCTCCGATTTCCGGGACAGGTGGGTGAAGCTTTCTTT | CASSLRFPGQVGEAFF
TRBD2 | TRBJ2-3 | TRBV6-6 | - | TGTGCCAGCAGTTATTTAGCGGGGGCAGATACGCAGTATTTT | CASSYLAGADTQYF
TRBD1 | TRBJ2-5 | TRBV19 | - | TGTGCCAGTAGTACACGGACAGGGGGCGGACAAGAGACCCAGTACTTC | CASSTRTGGGQETQYF